Each of the 3 T cell receptor beta chains below was sequenced from the same sample in a study of cytotoxic CD8 clonotypes in ibrutinib-treated CLL. Data came from immunoSEQ multiplex PCR; TCRdb stores just in-frame clones and leaves some out. This sample carries some 130,000 clones, 60% to 85% of them seen once, and the ten largest clones take just over 5%. The sample in question was PBMCs, obtained after 24 months of ibrutinib treatment. These receptors all stem from a human donor with chronic lymphocytic leukemia.

V and J are TRBV13 and TRBJ2-7, with no clear D. V was trimmed by 4 bases and J by 5 bases, leaving 12 bases between them. This CDR3 is 13 amino acids long. CDR1 is PRHDT and CDR2 is FYEKMQ in the germline V gene (reference sequence). CDR3 sequence reads: CASSSPPGDEQYF. CDR3 nucleotide sequence: TGTGCCAGCAGCTCCCCCCCCGGCGACGAGCAGTACTTC.

This clone was seen only a few times. This sequence joins TRBV19 and TRBJ2-3; no firm D call. The CDR3 totals 13 residues. Trimming cost V 5 bases and J 4 bases, with 10 bases left between them. CDR1 is LNHDA, CDR2 SQIVND, per germline (reference sequence). As DNA, the CDR3 is TGTGCCAGTAGTCCTCAAGAAGCAGATACGCAGTATTTT. Protein: CASSPQEADTQYF.

J is TRBJ2-3 and V is TRBV7-3; 10 nucleotides match TRBD2. CDR3 length: 16 amino acids. Germline V gene lookup returns CDR1 SGHTA and CDR2 FQGTGA. After removal of 5 bases from V and 3 bases from J, the junction contained 8 bases not matched to a gene. Here the CDR3 reads CASSQGASGGTDTQYF. The DNA of the CDR3 is TGTGCCAGCAGCCAAGGGGCTAGCGGGGGAACAGATACGCAGTATTTT. Full variable domain (remainder filled in from reference TRBV7-3 and TRBJ2-3): GAGVSQTPSNKVTEKGKYVELRCDPISGHTALYWYRQSLGQGPEFLIYFQGTGAADDSGLPNDRFFAVRPEGSVSTLKIQRTERGDSAVYLCASSQGASGGTDTQYFGPGTRLTVL.